Described below is a single T cell receptor (beta chain) sequence and its context. This may be a read error: a much more frequent sequence differs by one nucleotide. These data come from a study of T-cell reconstitution after alpha-beta-depleted transplantation in children. Library preparation (for TCRbeta) was performed with unique molecular identifiers. Using its own MiXCR run on the PCR reads, TCRdb lists one record per CDR3 protein. The sample has approximately 240,000 distinct CDR3 sequences, 7.5% to 10% seen once; the top ten hold over 4.5%. The V gene's germline CDR1 is ENHRY and CDR2 SYGVKD. The CDR3 is 15 amino acids.

The rearrangement links TRBV10-3 to TRBJ1-2; D perhaps matches TRBD1 (5 bases). This receptor was taken from a human donor who donated a stem cell graft to a child with SCID. The sequenced sample was PBMCs from the stem cell graft donor, obtained from the stem cell graft. Here the CDR3 DNA reads TGTGCCATCAGTGCGGGACCGGACGCTAACTATGGCTACCCCTTC. This gives the protein CAISAGPDANYGYPF.